These 14 T cell receptor beta chains were sequenced from one sample in a study of beta chain features in type 1 diabetes. Study-wide results and limits: Across all four CD4+ subsets, people with type 1 diabetes showed modestly shorter TCRB CDR3s.

All of the isolated RNA was reverse transcribed, so expressed TCRB transcripts were sequenced. Only in-frame clones appear in the TCRdb table, and some are missing; sequencing was by immunoSEQ multiplex PCR. The sample consists of around 690,000 clones, around 12% of them appearing once. Antigen specificity for these receptors is unknown. Sequencing input: naive CD4+ T cells from blood. Every receptor here comes from a man between 25 and 39 years old with type 1 diabetes.

This clone has only a few counts. This specimen includes other DNA sequences encoding the same CDR3. The chain couples TRBV9 to TRBJ2-1, with 8 bases fitting TRBD1. There are 15 residues in the CDR3. J lost 0 bases, V lost 3 bases, and 2 bases had no gene match. Germline CDR1 reads SGDLS; CDR2 reads YYNGEE. The CDR3 reads CASSAGQGSYNEQFF. The DNA of the CDR3 is TGTGCCAGCAGCGCTGGACAGGGCTCCTACAATGAGCAGTTCTTC.

The CDR3 bases are TGTGCCAGCAGTGGTTTACAGGGAGAGTCCTACAATGAGCAGTTCTTC. It encodes CASSGLQGESYNEQFF. The chain uses TRBV6-1 and TRBJ2-1; D is possibly TRBD1 (6 bases). The CDR3 loop spans 16 amino acids. The germline gives CDR1 MNHNS, CDR2 SASEGT. Trimming shortened V by 4 bases and J by 1 base, and 14 bases separated the two germline ends.

The chain combines TRBV7-9 with TRBJ1-2; D is ambiguous. Trimming stripped 3 bases from V and 3 bases from J, with 11 bases between. The germline gives CDR1 SEHNR, CDR2 FQNEAQ (reference sequence). This CDR3 spans 14 amino acids. The CDR3 sequence is CASSLMALHYGYTF. The DNA for the CDR3 is TGTGCCAGCAGCTTGATGGCACTACACTATGGCTACACCTTC.

This clone was seen a few times. The chain combines TRBV19 with TRBJ2-3; 10 bases line up with TRBD1. V gave up 9 bases and J gave up 5 bases; unmatched junction bases: 5. This CDR3 comprises 13 residues. The germline CDR1 and CDR2 sequences are LNHDA and SQIVND (reference sequence). CDR3 region: CASRDRGIDTQYF. CDR3 sequence (DNA): TGTGCCAGCCGGGACAGGGGTATAGATACGCAGTATTTT.

This clone showed up just a few times. This rearrangement joins TRBV5-1 to TRBJ2-3; no clear D gene. The ends were cut back, 2 bases at V and 0 bases at J, with 10 bases in the middle. Germline lookup yields CDR1 SGHRS and CDR2 YFSETQ. The CDR3 length is 15 residues. The CDR3 sequence: CASSFYGASTDTQYF. DNA for the CDR3: TGCGCCAGCAGCTTCTACGGCGCTAGCACAGATACGCAGTATTTT.

This rearrangement joins TRBV19 to TRBJ2-4, with 7 bases lining up with TRBD1. CDR3 length equals 16 residues. CDR1 is LNHDA, CDR2 SQIVND, per germline (reference sequence). V dropped 1 base and J dropped 12; count of bases not matched to a gene: 15. The CDR3 loop reads CASSIGAGGLTSDQYF. CDR3 nucleotides: TGTGCCAGTAGTATAGGGGCAGGGGGTCTGACGTCGGATCAGTACTTC.

This chain connects TRBV9 to TRBJ2-7; 7 nucleotides agree with TRBD2. The germline V gene has CDR1 SGDLS and CDR2 YYNGEE. After removal of 3 bases from V and 2 bases from J, the junction contained 8 bases not matched to a gene. The CDR3 length is 15 residues. The CDR3 here is CASSEGLTSTYEQYF. For the CDR3, the DNA is TGTGCCAGCAGCGAGGGACTAACCTCCACCTACGAGCAGTACTTC. The full variable domain, completed using reference TRBV9 and TRBJ2-7, is DSGVTQTPKHLITATGQRVTLRCSPRSGDLSVYWYQQSLDQGLQFLIQYYNGEERAKGNILERFSAQQFPDLHSELNLSSLELGDSALYFCASSEGLTSTYEQYFGPGTRLTVT.

This clone appeared a few times. The chain has TRBV29-1 and TRBJ1-2; D not certain. The CDR3 totals 11 residues. Looked up from germline, CDR1 is SQVTM and CDR2 is ANQGSEA. The CDR3 protein is CTASGVRGYTF. In DNA, the CDR3 is TGCACCGCCTCGGGCGTGAGGGGCTACACCTTC.

This chain connects TRBV4-1 to TRBJ2-1; tentatively, D is TRBD2 (6 bases). V lost 0 bases to trimming and J lost 3 bases, with 12 bases between them. Germline CDR1 MGHRA, CDR2 YSYEKL. The CDR3 loop spans 16 amino acids. The DNA of the CDR3 is TGCGCCAGCAGCCAAGATAGCGGTCGCTACTACAATGAGCAGTTCTTC. Encoded protein: CASSQDSGRYYNEQFF.

The chain recombines TRBV7-9 with TRBJ1-5, with TRBD1 identical over 9 bases. The CDR3 loop spans 16 amino acids. The V gene end was trimmed by 5 bases and the J gene end by 2 bases; junction bases not matched to a gene: 7. Germline lookup yields CDR1 SEHNR and CDR2 FQNEAQ (reference sequence). The CDR3 is CASSDGQGTGNQPQHF. DNA for the CDR3: TGTGCCAGCAGCGACGGACAGGGGACAGGCAATCAGCCCCAGCATTTT.

The chain is built from TRBV30 and TRBJ1-5, with a possible D match to TRBD1 (6 bases). V lost 2 bases and J 1 base, leaving 12 bases between the germline ends. The V gene's germline CDR1 is GTSNPN and CDR2 SVGIG (reference sequence). The CDR3 totals 15 residues. DNA of the CDR3: TGTGCCTGGAGTTCTGGGGGGGCAAGCAATCAGCCCCAGCATTTT. Translated, it gives CAWSSGGASNQPQHF.

A few counts support this clone. The chain uses TRBV11-2 and TRBJ2-3, with unresolved D. The CDR3 is made up of 16 amino acids. Germline V gene sequence: CDR1 SGHAT, CDR2 FQNNGV. The V end lost 1 base, the J end lost 7 bases, and 18 bases lay between the germline ends. Here the CDR3 reads CASSLGVFGSAHTQYF. DNA for the CDR3: TGTGCCAGCAGCTTAGGTGTCTTTGGCTCCGCCCATACGCAGTATTTT.

The chain is built from TRBV6-5 and TRBJ2-7; 7 nucleotides agree with TRBD1. Germline V lookup: CDR1 MNHEY, CDR2 SVGAGI. V gave up 0 bases and J gave up 4 bases; unmatched junction bases: 3. CDR3 size: 14 residues. Written as DNA, the CDR3 is TGTGCCAGCAGTTACTCGAGGGGACAGTACGAGCAGTACTTC. This sequence encodes CASSYSRGQYEQYF.

CDR3 nucleotides: TGTGCCAGCAGCCCCCAAAGGGCCAATACGCAGTATTTT. Translation: CASSPQRANTQYF. The rearrangement links TRBV7-2 to TRBJ2-3; D remains ambiguous. V lost 5 bases to trimming and J lost 7 bases, with 13 bases between them. Germline assignment: CDR1 SGHTA and CDR2 FQGNSA. The CDR3 spans 13 residues.